This passage covers 10 T cell receptor beta chains from one sample sequenced in a study of CD8+ T cells in alopecia areata. Extraction of RNA preceded its reverse transcription into cDNA, which served as the sequencing template. The table came from immunoSEQ multiplex PCR; TCRdb's copy has only in-frame clones and leaves some out. The data show 270,000 or so clones, with 58% seen just once and less than 2% held by the top ten. Treatment here: oral pan-JAK inhibitor, 5-10 mg twice daily. Material: CD4+ T cells sorted from blood, obtained at week 24, from a patient treated with tofacitinib. The receptors originated from a human donor with alopecia areata.

For the CDR3, the DNA is TGTGCCAGCAGTTCCTACAGGGGACTACTCTATGGCTACACCTTC. Translating gives CASSSYRGLLYGYTF. The rearrangement uses TRBV27 and TRBJ1-2, with 7 bases that match TRBD1. The V and J ends lost 4 bases and 4 bases, in that order; junction bases with no gene match: 9. Germline lookup yields CDR1 MNHEY and CDR2 SMNVEV (reference sequence). The CDR3 consists of 15 residues.

V gene TRBV2 combines with J gene TRBJ2-7, with D maybe TRBD1 (6 bases). This CDR3 region has 15 residues. V lost 2 bases and J lost 1, with 12 bases in between. CDR1 is SNHLY, CDR2 FYNNEI, per germline. The CDR3 DNA is TGTGCCAGCAGTGAAAGGCAGGGGCAATCCTACGAGCAGTACTTC. This translates into CASSERQGQSYEQYF.

The chain has TRBV2 and TRBJ1-6; the D is unclear. V lost 8 bases and J lost 0, with 14 bases in between. CDR3 length: 16 amino acids. Germline assignment: CDR1 SNHLY and CDR2 FYNNEI. The CDR3 region has the DNA TGTGCCAGCGAGACCCGTCTGAGCTCCTATAATTCACCCCTCCACTTT. It yields the protein CASETRLSSYNSPLHF.

This sequence joins TRBV30 and TRBJ1-2; D not certain. Trimming removed 0 bases at V and 4 bases at J, with 21 bases between. The CDR3 has 17 residues. Looked up from germline, CDR1 is GTSNPN and CDR2 is SVGIG (reference sequence). The CDR3 reads CAWSVTYLTSTPYGYTF. CDR3 nucleotides: TGTGCCTGGAGTGTTACCTACCTGACTTCCACTCCCTATGGCTACACCTTC.

The V call is TRBV29-1, the J call TRBJ2-2, with 7 nucleotides matching TRBD1. This CDR3 spans 14 amino acids. J gave up 2 bases and V 6 bases, and 6 bases lay outside the gene matches. The germline CDR1 and CDR2 sequences are SQVTM and ANQGSEA. The CDR3 region has the DNA TGCAGCGTGCCGGGACAGATAAACACCGGGGAGCTGTTTTTT. Translated: CSVPGQINTGELFF.

The chain employs TRBV7-9 and TRBJ1-1; D is ambiguous. V lost 1 base and J lost 1, with 10 bases in between. Germline lookup yields CDR1 SEHNR and CDR2 FQNEAQ (reference sequence). The CDR3 is 15 amino acids. CDR3 protein: CASSLVSGRNTEAFF. CDR3 sequence (DNA): TGTGCCAGCAGCTTAGTTTCCGGGAGGAACACTGAAGCTTTCTTT.

The genes are TRBV6-5 and TRBJ1-2; D might be TRBD1 (5 bases). With 5 bases removed from V and 2 bases from J, the gap between germline ends came to 15 bases. In germline, CDR1 is MNHEY, CDR2 SVGAGI. There are 15 residues in the CDR3. The CDR3 sequence is CASSGGFLGNYGYTF. CDR3 nucleotides: TGTGCCAGCAGTGGGGGATTTTTGGGAAACTATGGCTACACCTTC.

V and J are TRBV27 and TRBJ1-5, with no clear D. V was clipped by 6 bases and J by 1 base, with 19 bases between them. The length of the CDR3 is 17 residues. Germline loops: CDR1 MNHEY, CDR2 SMNVEV (reference sequence). The CDR3 loop reads CASSSRRGGVSNQPQHF. The CDR3 DNA sequence: TGTGCCAGCAGCTCCCGTCGGGGTGGAGTGAGCAATCAGCCCCAGCATTTT.

V usage is TRBV7-9 and J usage is TRBJ1-2; TRBD1 matches at 9 bases. The V and J ends lost 4 bases and 5 bases, in that order; junction bases with no gene match: 2. CDR3 length equals 13 residues. CDR1 and CDR2 (germline): SEHNR, FQNEAQ (reference sequence). This CDR3 reads CASSSDRGYGYTF. In DNA, the CDR3 is TGTGCCAGCAGCTCTGACAGGGGGTATGGCTACACCTTC.

The V and J genes are TRBV6-5 and TRBJ1-3; D gene unclear. V gave up 4 bases and J gave up 4 bases, with 8 bases separating them. Germline V CDR1 and CDR2: MNHEY, SVGAGI. This CDR3 is 13 amino acids long. CDR3 sequence (DNA): TGTGCCAGCAGTTCCCGCCTAGGAAACACCATATATTTT. As protein: CASSSRLGNTIYF.